This TCR beta chain was recovered during a study of beta chain features in type 1 diabetes. Whole-study context: Taken together, all samples contributed nearly 110 million examined sorted cells. Findings and caveats of the study: TCRB CDR3s were moderately but significantly shorter in Type 1 diabetes patients in all four CD4+ subsets. HLA effects on TCRB rearrangement stayed unresolved here.

CD45RO/CCR7/CD25/CD127/CD95/CD27 sorting isolated CD4+ naive, central memory, regulatory and stem cell-like memory cells. In the case of this clone: Its antigen is unknown.

The sequenced template was cDNA made from the entire isolated RNA. Repertoires were generated with immunoSEQ multiplex PCR, while TCRdb's copy carries only in-frame clones and drops some. This sample has a few hundred thousand clones; over 8.5% occur once, and the top ten carry approximately 0.55%. The CDR3 loop spans 14 amino acids. Germline assignment: CDR1 SGHTA and CDR2 FQGNSA. The ends were cut back, 2 bases at V and 5 bases at J, with 10 bases in the middle. This clonotype was obtained from a man younger than 45 with type 1 diabetes. The sequenced sample was central memory CD4+ T cells from blood. The chain joins TRBV7-2 to TRBJ1-5; a weak D match, TRBD1 (5 bases). The CDR3 sequence: CASSLYWGDQPQHF. CDR3 nucleotide sequence: TGTGCCAGCAGCTTATATTGGGGGGATCAGCCCCAGCATTTT.